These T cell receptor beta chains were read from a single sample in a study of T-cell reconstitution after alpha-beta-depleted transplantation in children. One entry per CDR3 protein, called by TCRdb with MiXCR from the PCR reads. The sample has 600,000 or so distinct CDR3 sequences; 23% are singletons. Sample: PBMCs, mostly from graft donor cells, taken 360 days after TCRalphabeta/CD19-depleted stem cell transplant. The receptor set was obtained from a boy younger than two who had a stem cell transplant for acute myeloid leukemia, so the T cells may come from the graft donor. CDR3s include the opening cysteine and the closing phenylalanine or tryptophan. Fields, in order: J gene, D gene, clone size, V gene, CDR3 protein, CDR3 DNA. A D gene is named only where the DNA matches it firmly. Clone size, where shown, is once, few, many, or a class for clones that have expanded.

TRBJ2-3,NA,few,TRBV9,CASSVGDSGTDTQYF,TGTGCCAGCAGCGTAGGGGATTCGGGCACAGATACGCAGTATTTT
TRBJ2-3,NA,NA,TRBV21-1,CASSKALMTDTQYF,TGTGCCAGCAGCAAAGCGCTAATGACAGATACGCAGTATTTT
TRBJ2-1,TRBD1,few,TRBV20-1,CSARDLGDRGVIEQFF,TGCAGTGCTAGAGATTTAGGGGACAGGGGGGTAATTGAGCAGTTCTTC
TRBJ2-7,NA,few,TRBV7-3,CASSLTQGGYEQYF,TGTGCCAGCAGCTTAACTCAGGGCGGCTACGAGCAGTACTTC
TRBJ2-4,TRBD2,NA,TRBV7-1,CASSPYPGAGGMEIAKNIQYF,TGTGCCAGCAGCCCCTACCCGGGAGCGGGGGGGATGGAAATAGCCAAAAACATTCAGTACTTC
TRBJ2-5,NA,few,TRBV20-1,CSANPLGETQYF,TGCAGTGCTAACCCCCTCGGGGAGACCCAGTACTTC
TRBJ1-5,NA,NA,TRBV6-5,CASRARANGNQPQHF,TGTGCCAGCAGAGCCCGGGCGAACGGCAATCAGCCCCAGCATTTT
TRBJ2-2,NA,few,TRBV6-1,CASKTLGLRYTGELFF,TGTGCCAGCAAAACGTTGGGACTGCGATACACCGGGGAGCTGTTTTTT
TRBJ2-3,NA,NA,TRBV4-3,CASSQGPEGISTDTQYF,TGCGCCAGCAGCCAAGGGCCGGAGGGAATTAGCACAGATACGCAGTATTTT
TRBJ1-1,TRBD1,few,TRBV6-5,CASSYSNIGTGGDRTEAFF,TGTGCCAGCAGTTACTCGAACATTGGTACAGGGGGCGACAGGACTGAAGCTTTCTTT
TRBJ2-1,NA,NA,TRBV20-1,CSAYRGATNNEQFF,TGCAGTGCCTACCGGGGGGCTACGAACAATGAGCAGTTCTTC
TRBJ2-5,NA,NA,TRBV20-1,CSARDWQLIGTQYF,TGCAGTGCTAGAGATTGGCAGCTTATTGGGACCCAGTACTTC
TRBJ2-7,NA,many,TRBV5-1,CASSFSRSYEQYF,TGCGCCAGCAGCTTCTCAAGATCCTACGAGCAGTACTTC
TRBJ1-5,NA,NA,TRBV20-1,CSARSTVSSNQPQHF,TGCAGTGCTAGGTCAACAGTAAGTAGCAATCAGCCCCAGCATTTT
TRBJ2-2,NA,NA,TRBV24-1,CATSVSVTGELFF,TGTGCCACCAGTGTTTCAGTCACCGGGGAGCTGTTTTTT
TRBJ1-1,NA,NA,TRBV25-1,CASSDRIWAEAFF,TGTGCCAGCAGTGACAGAATATGGGCAGAAGCTTTCTTT
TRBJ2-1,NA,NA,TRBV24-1,CATSSAPYNEQFF,TGTGCCACCAGCAGCGCCCCTTACAATGAGCAGTTCTTC
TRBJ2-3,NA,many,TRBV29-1,CSVRPPQSGPKGDTQYF,TGCAGCGTTCGACCGCCCCAATCCGGGCCGAAGGGGGATACGCAGTATTTT
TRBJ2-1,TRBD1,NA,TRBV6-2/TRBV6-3,CASSYGPGGLSYNEQFF,TGTGCCAGCAGTTACGGGCCAGGGGGTCTCTCCTACAATGAGCAGTTCTTC
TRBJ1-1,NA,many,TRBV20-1,CSASFPNTEAFF,TGCAGTGCTAGTTTTCCGAACACTGAAGCTTTCTTT
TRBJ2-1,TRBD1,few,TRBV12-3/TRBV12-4,CASSWDRASYNEQFF,TGTGCCAGCAGCTGGGACAGGGCATCCTACAATGAGCAGTTCTTC
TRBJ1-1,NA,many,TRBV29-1,CSGEIQGTNTEAFF,TGCAGCGGGGAAATACAGGGTACGAACACTGAAGCTTTCTTT
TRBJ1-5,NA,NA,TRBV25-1,CASSEGGGGQPQHF,TGTGCCAGCAGTGAAGGGGGCGGAGGACAGCCCCAGCATTTT
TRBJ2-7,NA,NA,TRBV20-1,CSARSASLVYEQYF,TGCAGTGCTAGATCGGCGTCTCTGGTCTACGAGCAGTACTTC
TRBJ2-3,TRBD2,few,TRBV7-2,CASSFHSGGQRTTDTQYF,TGTGCCAGCAGCTTCCATAGCGGGGGCCAACGGACCACAGATACGCAGTATTTT
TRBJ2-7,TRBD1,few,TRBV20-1,CSARVDPGQGTYEQYF,TGCAGTGCTAGAGTCGACCCGGGACAGGGGACCTACGAGCAGTACTTC
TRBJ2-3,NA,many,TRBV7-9,CATKDGGLTDTQYF,TGTGCCACCAAAGACGGGGGGCTCACAGATACGCAGTATTTT
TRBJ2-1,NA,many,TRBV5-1,CASFDGGYNEQFF,TGCGCCAGCTTCGATGGGGGGTACAATGAGCAGTTCTTC
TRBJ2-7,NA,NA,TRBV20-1,CSAKGRTSYEQYF,TGCAGTGCTAAGGGACGGACATCCTACGAGCAGTACTTC
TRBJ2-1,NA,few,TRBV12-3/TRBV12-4,CASSLWAGLLSRNEQFF,TGTGCCAGCAGTTTATGGGCGGGCCTGCTTAGTCGCAATGAGCAGTTCTTC
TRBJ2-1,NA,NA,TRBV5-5,CASSPSMDEQFF,TGTGCCAGCAGCCCCTCTATGGATGAGCAGTTCTTC
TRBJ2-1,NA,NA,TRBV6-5,CASSSLGGRSSGEQFF,TGTGCCAGCAGTTCCCTGGGGGGGCGGTCGAGCGGTGAGCAGTTCTTC
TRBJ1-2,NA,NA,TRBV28,CASSFHSGPQLYGYTF,TGTGCCAGCAGTTTCCATTCGGGGCCGCAACTCTATGGCTACACCTTC
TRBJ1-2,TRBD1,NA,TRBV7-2,CASSLRGTGGGYGYTF,TGTGCCAGCAGCCTCCGAGGCACAGGGGGTGGCTATGGCTACACCTTC
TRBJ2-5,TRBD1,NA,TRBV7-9,CASSATGEPQYF,TGTGCCAGCAGCGCGACAGGGGAGCCCCAGTACTTC
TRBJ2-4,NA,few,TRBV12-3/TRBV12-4,CASMSEVTQGFNIQYF,TGTGCCAGCATGAGTGAGGTCACGCAAGGGTTCAACATTCAGTACTTC
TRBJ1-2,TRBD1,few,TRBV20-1,CSASSLFGTGGAHTF,TGCAGTGCTAGTTCTCTTTTCGGGACAGGGGGCGCGCACACCTTC
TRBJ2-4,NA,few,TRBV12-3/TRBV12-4,CASSLAQGGANIQYF,TGTGCCAGCAGTTTAGCGCAGGGGGGGGCAAACATTCAGTACTTC
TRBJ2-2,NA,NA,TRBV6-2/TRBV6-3,CASSSRAMTGELFF,TGTGCCAGCAGCTCCCGCGCTATGACCGGGGAGCTGTTTTTT
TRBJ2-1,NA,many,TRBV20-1,CRRDYNEQFF,TGCCGACGGGACTACAATGAGCAGTTCTTC
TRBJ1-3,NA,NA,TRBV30,CAWSPVGHTIYF,TGTGCCTGGAGCCCGGTGGGGCACACCATATATTTT
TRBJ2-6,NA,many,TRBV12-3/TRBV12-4,CASSQRGAVSVSGANVLTF,TGTGCCAGCAGTCAGAGGGGGGCAGTATCTGTCTCTGGGGCCAACGTCCTGACTTTC
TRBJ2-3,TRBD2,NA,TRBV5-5,CASSLTSGEDTQYF,TGTGCCAGCAGCTTAACTAGCGGGGAAGATACGCAGTATTTT
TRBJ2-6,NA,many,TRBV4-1,CASSQAGANVLTF,TGCGCCAGCAGCCAAGCTGGGGCCAACGTCCTGACTTTC
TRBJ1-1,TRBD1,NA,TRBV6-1,CASAPGGWTEAFF,TGTGCCAGCGCCCCAGGGGGTTGGACTGAAGCTTTCTTT
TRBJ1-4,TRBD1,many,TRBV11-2,CASSPGQGLNEKLFF,TGTGCCAGCAGCCCCGGACAGGGACTTAATGAAAAACTGTTTTTT
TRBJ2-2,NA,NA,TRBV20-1,CSAEGGVAGELFF,TGCAGTGCTGAGGGGGGGGTCGCCGGGGAGCTGTTTTTT
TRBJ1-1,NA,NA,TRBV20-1,CSAPRITEAFF,TGCAGTGCCCCTCGGATCACTGAAGCTTTCTTT
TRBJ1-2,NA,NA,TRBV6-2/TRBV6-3,CASSSTGTLLYGYTF,TGTGCCAGCAGTTCCACCGGGACACTTCTCTATGGCTACACCTTC
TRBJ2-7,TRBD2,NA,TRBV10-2,CASSETPRLAGEQYF,TGCGCCAGCAGTGAGACCCCGAGGCTAGCGGGTGAGCAGTACTTC
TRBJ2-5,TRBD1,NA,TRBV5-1,CASSWDRGQQETQYF,TGCGCCAGCAGCTGGGACAGAGGGCAGCAGGAGACCCAGTACTTC
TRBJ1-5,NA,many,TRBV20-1,CSASQGDNQPQHF,TGCAGTGCTAGTCAGGGTGACAATCAGCCCCAGCATTTT
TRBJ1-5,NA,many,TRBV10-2,CASSDGGRQPQHF,TGCGCCAGCAGTGATGGGGGGCGGCAGCCCCAGCATTTT
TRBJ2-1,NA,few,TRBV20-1,CSVRVLNEQFF,TGCAGTGTGAGAGTACTAAATGAGCAGTTCTTC